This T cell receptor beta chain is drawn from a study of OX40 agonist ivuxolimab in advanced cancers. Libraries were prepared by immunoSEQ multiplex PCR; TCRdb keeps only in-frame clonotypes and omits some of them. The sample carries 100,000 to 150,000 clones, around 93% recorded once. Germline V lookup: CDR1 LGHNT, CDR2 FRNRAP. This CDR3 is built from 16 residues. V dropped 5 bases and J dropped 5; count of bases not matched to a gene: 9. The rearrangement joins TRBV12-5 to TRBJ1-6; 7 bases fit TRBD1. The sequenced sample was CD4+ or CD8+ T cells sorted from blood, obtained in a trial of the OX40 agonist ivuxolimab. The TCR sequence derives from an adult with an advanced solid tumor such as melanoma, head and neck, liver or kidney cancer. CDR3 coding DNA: TGTGCTAGTGGTACCATTACAGGGGTCCATAATTCACCCCTCCACTTT. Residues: CASGTITGVHNSPLHF.